The 13 T cell receptor beta chains given below trace back to one sample, sequenced in a study of identical twins. TCRdb recomputed calls from the 5' RACE reads with MiXCR, one row per CDR3 protein. The sample carries approximately 530,000 distinct CDR3 sequences, about a fifth recorded once. These data were likewise used in another study, on yellow fever vaccine responses in identical twins.

The specimen sequenced was CD4+ T cells sorted from blood. These receptors were taken from a woman between 18 and 29 years old in good health.

The chain is built from TRBV7-9 and TRBJ2-2, with 9 positions matching TRBD2. Unmatched junction bases numbered 9, after V lost 5 bases and J lost 5 bases. The CDR3 consists of 16 residues. Germline CDR1 and CDR2: SEHNR and FQNEAQ (reference sequence). CDR3 residues: CASSPVAGVGTGELFF. The CDR3 coding sequence is TGTGCCAGCAGCCCCGTAGCGGGAGTGGGAACCGGGGAGCTGTTTTTT. The complete variable domain, with remaining parts taken from reference TRBV7-9 and TRBJ2-2, reads DTGVSQNPRHKITKRGQNVTFRCDPISEHNRLYWYRQTLGQGPEFLTYFQNEAQLEKSRLLSDRFSAERPKGSFSTLEIQRTEQGDSAMYLCASSPVAGVGTGELFFGEGSRLTVL.

This chain connects TRBV7-2 to TRBJ2-5; 7 bases line up with TRBD1. The trim removed 3 bases at V and 4 bases at J, leaving 14 bases unmatched. This CDR3 has 17 amino acids. Per the germline V gene, CDR1 is SGHTA and CDR2 is FQGNSA. In nucleotides, the CDR3 is TGTGCCAGCAGCTTCTTTAGGGGGCCGGGGAAGTTAGAGACCCAGTACTTC. It yields the protein CASSFFRGPGKLETQYF.

This clonotype was found a few times. V usage is TRBV12-5 and J usage is TRBJ1-5; tentative D call: TRBD1 (6 bases). V shed 5 bases and J shed 9 bases, with 14 bases lying between them. Looked up from germline, CDR1 is LGHNT and CDR2 is FRNRAP. CDR3 length equals 13 residues. The CDR3 DNA follows: TGTGCTAGTGGTCGGGACATCATTTGGCCCCAGCATTTT. Its protein product is CASGRDIIWPQHF.

This clonotype was picked up a small number of times. The junction departs from the called germline gene at one end, perhaps through a read error. V and J are TRBV12-3 or TRBV12-4 and TRBJ2-4, with 8 bases lining up with TRBD2. The CDR3 sequence is 17 residues long. DNA of the CDR3: TGTGCCAGCAGTCCGCCGGGACCCGGGAGGGACCGTAACACTCAGTACTTC. It specifies CASSPPGPGRDRNTQYF.

The rearrangement links TRBV11-3 to TRBJ2-7; TRBD1 matches 8 bases. The CDR3 consists of 17 residues. V was pared by 3 bases and J by 1 base, with 11 bases of the junction left unmatched. CDR1 and CDR2 (germline): SGHNT, YENEEA. CDR3 nucleotides: TGTGCCAGCAGCTTTTACTCCGGGACAGGCCTATCCTACGAGCAGTACTTC. Protein: CASSFYSGTGLSYEQYF. The full variable domain, in which reference TRBV11-3 and TRBJ2-7 provide the parts outside the CDR3, is EAGVVQSPRYKIIEKKQPVAFWCNPISGHNTLYWYLQNLGQGPELLIRYENEEAVDDSQLPKDRFSAERLKGVDSTLKIQPAELGDSAVYLCASSFYSGTGLSYEQYFGPGTRLTVT.

This clonotype occurred a few times. The V gene is TRBV2, the J gene TRBJ2-1, with 15 nucleotides matching TRBD2. After removal of 6 bases from V and 0 bases from J, the junction contained 9 bases not matched to a gene. The CDR3 spans 19 residues. Germline V gives CDR1 SNHLY, CDR2 FYNNEI. The DNA for the CDR3 is TGTGCCAGCAGAACCCCGGGACTAGCGGGAGGTAGCTCCTACAATGAGCAGTTCTTC. It encodes CASRTPGLAGGSSYNEQFF.

The V and J genes are TRBV15 and TRBJ2-7; TRBD1 aligns across 9 bases. The CDR3 runs to 14 residues. In germline, CDR1 is LNHNV, CDR2 YYDKDF (reference sequence). The V gene end was trimmed by 4 bases and the J gene end by 1 base; junction bases not matched to a gene: 2. CDR3 amino acids: CATSKGQGSYEQYF. In DNA form, the CDR3 reads TGTGCCACCAGCAAAGGACAGGGGTCCTACGAGCAGTACTTC. The full variable domain, completed using reference TRBV15 and TRBJ2-7, is DAMVIQNPRYQVTQFGKPVTLSCSQTLNHNVMYWYQQKSSQAPKLLFHYYDKDFNNEADTPDNFQSRRPNTSFCFLDIRSPGLGDTAMYLCATSKGQGSYEQYFGPGTRLTVT.

V usage is TRBV4-1 and J usage is TRBJ1-5, with D perhaps TRBD1 (6 bases). The V gene lost 4 bases and the J gene lost 7 bases, with 17 bases spanning the gap. Germline-derived CDR1 and CDR2 are MGHRA and YSYEKL. The CDR3 runs to 15 residues. This chain's CDR3 is CASSPWLGGRQPQHF. CDR3 bases: TGCGCCAGCAGCCCATGGTTGGGGGGCCGGCAGCCCCAGCATTTT.

CDR3 sequence (DNA): TGCAGTGCCAAACTAGGGGGCTACTCTGGAAACACCATATATTTT. Its protein is CSAKLGGYSGNTIYF. V is TRBV20-1 and J is TRBJ1-3, with 7 positions matching TRBD1. The CDR3 covers 15 residues. CDR1 and CDR2 from the germline V gene are DFQATT and SNEGSKA (reference sequence). V was pared by 6 bases and J by 0 bases, with 8 bases of the junction left unmatched.

This clonotype was seen more than once but under ten times. The rearrangement links TRBV7-2 to TRBJ2-7; 12 bases agree with TRBD1. The length of the CDR3 is 15 residues. The J segment lost 6 bases and the V segment lost 5 bases, leaving 8 bases of the junction unmatched. The germline gives CDR1 SGHTA, CDR2 FQGNSA. The CDR3 sequence is CASSTRDRGRIEQYF. The DNA for the CDR3 is TGTGCCAGCAGCACTAGGGACAGGGGGCGAATCGAGCAGTACTTC.

The sample holds a few counts of this clonotype. V and J are TRBV5-5 and TRBJ2-7; TRBD2 matches 10 bases. J gave up 2 bases and V 4 bases, and 3 bases lay outside the gene matches. This CDR3 has 14 residues. The germline V gene encodes CDR1 SGHKS and CDR2 YYEKEE (reference sequence). Here the CDR3 DNA reads TGTGCCAGCAGCACCGGGACTAGCGCCTACGAGCAGTACTTC. Translated: CASSTGTSAYEQYF.

At least ten counts were recorded for this clonotype. A junction boundary mismatches the germline segment, possibly from a read error. The J gene is TRBJ2-1, the V gene TRBV5-1; D not resolved. This CDR3 contains 12 residues. Looked up from germline, CDR1 is SGHRS and CDR2 is YFSETQ. The CDR3 reads CASSLDYNEQFF. DNA for the CDR3: TGTGCCAGCAGCTTAGACTACAATGAGCAGTTCTTC. The full variable domain, rest sourced from reference TRBV5-1 and TRBJ2-1, is KAGVTQTPRYLIKTRGQQVTLSCSPISGHRSVSWYQQTPGQGLQFLFEYFSETQRNKGNFPGRFSGRQFSNSRSEMNVSTLELGDSALYLCASSLDYNEQFFGPGTRLTVL.

This clonotype showed up just a few times. This chain's CDR3 is CASSTDRGAYNEQFF. In DNA, the CDR3 is TGTGCCAGCAGCACGGACAGGGGGGCCTACAATGAGCAGTTCTTC. The chain links TRBV11-2 to TRBJ2-1, with 10 nucleotides matching TRBD1. Germline CDR1 is SGHAT and CDR2 is FQNNGV. There are 15 residues in the CDR3. V was clipped by 5 bases and J by 2 bases; unmatched bases: 3.